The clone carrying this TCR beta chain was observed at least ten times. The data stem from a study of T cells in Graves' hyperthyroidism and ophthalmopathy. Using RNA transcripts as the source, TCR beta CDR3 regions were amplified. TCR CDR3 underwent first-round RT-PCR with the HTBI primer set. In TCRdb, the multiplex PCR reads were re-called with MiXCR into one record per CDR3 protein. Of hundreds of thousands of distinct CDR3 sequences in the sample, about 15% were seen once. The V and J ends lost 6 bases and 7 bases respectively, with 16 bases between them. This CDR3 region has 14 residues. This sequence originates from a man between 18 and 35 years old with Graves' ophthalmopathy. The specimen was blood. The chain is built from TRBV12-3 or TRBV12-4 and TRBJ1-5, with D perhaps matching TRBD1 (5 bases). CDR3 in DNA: TGTGCCAGCAGCCTAGAGGGGAGAGGGCAGCCCCAGCATTTT. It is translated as CASSLEGRGQPQHF.